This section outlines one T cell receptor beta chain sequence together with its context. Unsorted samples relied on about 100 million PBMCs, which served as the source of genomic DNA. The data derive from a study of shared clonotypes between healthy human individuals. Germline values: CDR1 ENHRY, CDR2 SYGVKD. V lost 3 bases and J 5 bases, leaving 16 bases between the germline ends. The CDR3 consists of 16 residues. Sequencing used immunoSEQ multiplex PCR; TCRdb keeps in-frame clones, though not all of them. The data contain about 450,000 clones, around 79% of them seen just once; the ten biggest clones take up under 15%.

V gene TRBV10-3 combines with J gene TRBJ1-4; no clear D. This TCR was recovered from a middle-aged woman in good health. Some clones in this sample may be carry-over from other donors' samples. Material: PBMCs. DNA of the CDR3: TGTGCCATCAGTGAATTGGCCGGGAGACGGAATGAAAAACTGTTTTTT. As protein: CAISELAGRRNEKLFF.